This T cell receptor beta chain was sequenced during a study of OX40 agonist ivuxolimab in advanced cancers. Germline V gives CDR1 MDHEN, CDR2 SYDVKM. V lost 5 bases and J 5 bases, leaving 12 bases between the germline ends. The CDR3 spans 13 residues. TCRdb's copy holds only in-frame clones and misses some; the assay was immunoSEQ multiplex PCR. The sample has some 70,000 clones, around 90% seen once. The material was CD4+ or CD8+ T cells sorted from blood, obtained in a trial of the OX40 agonist ivuxolimab. This rearrangement joins TRBV28 to TRBJ1-2; tentatively, D is TRBD1 (5 bases). The sequence was obtained from an adult with an advanced solid tumor such as melanoma, head and neck, liver or kidney cancer. The CDR3 loop is CASSPGTPYGYTF. The CDR3 nucleotides read TGTGCCAGCAGTCCCGGGACCCCGTATGGCTACACCTTC.